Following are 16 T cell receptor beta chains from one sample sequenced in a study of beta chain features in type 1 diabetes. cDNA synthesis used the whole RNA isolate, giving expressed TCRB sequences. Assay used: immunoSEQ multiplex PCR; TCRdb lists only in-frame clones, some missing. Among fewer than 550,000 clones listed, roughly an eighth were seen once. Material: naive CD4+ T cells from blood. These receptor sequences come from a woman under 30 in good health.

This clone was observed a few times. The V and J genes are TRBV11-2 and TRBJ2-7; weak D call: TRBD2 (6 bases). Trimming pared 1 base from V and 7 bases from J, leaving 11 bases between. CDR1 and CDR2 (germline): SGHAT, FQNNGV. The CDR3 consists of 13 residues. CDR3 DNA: TGTGCCAGCAGCTTAGCTGTCGGGGGAGAGCAGTACGTC. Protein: CASSLAVGGEQYV.

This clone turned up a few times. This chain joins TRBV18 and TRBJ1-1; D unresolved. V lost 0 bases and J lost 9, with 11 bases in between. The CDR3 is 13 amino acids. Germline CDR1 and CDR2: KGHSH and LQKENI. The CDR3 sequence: CASSPPEREQAFF. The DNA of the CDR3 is TGTGCCAGCTCACCACCGGAACGGGAGCAAGCTTTCTTT.

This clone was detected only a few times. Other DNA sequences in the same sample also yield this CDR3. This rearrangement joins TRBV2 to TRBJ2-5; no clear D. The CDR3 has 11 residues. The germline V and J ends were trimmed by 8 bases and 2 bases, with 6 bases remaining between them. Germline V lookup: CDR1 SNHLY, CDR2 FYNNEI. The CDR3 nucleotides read TGTGCCAGCTCCCTACAAGAGACCCAGTACTTC. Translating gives CASSLQETQYF.

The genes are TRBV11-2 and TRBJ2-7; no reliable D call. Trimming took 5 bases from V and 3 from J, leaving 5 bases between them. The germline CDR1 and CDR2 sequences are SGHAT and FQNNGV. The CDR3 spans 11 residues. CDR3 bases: TGTGCCAGCAGCGGCTTCTACGAGCAGTACTTC. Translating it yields CASSGFYEQYF.

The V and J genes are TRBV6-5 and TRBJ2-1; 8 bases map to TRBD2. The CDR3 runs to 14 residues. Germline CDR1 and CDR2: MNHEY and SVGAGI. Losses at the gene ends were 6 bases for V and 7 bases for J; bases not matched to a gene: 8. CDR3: CASRRGLAPNEQFF. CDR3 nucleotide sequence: TGTGCCAGCAGACGCGGACTAGCCCCAAATGAGCAGTTCTTC.

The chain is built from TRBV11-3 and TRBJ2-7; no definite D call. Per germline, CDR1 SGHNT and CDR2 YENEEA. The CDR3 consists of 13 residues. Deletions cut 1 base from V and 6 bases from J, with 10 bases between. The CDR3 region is CASSLVIRAEQYF. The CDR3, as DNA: TGTGCCAGCAGCTTAGTGATACGGGCCGAGCAGTACTTC.

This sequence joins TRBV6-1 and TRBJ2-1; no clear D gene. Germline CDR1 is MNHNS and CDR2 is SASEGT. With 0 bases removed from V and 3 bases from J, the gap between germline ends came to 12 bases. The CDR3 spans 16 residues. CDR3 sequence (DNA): TGTGCCAGCAGTGAAGCGCAAAGTGACCTCTACAATGAGCAGTTCTTC. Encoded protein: CASSEAQSDLYNEQFF.

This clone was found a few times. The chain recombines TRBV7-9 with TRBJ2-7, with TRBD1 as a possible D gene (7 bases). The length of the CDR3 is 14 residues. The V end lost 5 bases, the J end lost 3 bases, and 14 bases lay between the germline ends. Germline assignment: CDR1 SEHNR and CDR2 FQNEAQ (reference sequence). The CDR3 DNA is TGTGCCAGCAGCCTCGGAGGGGGCCTCTACGAGCAGTACTTC. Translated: CASSLGGGLYEQYF.

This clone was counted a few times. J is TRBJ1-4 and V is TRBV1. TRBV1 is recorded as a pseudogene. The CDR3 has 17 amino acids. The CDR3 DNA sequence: TGCACCAGCAGCCCATGGCGGGCGGGGGCCGCTAATGAAAAACTGTTTTTT. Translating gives CTSSPWRAGAANEKLFF.

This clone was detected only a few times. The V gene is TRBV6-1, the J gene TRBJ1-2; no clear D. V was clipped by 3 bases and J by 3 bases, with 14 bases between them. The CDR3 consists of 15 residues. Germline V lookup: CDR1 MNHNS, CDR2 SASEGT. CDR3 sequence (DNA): TGTGCCAGCAGTGAGGGCACCTCCTCGGACTATGGCTACACCTTC. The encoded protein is CASSEGTSSDYGYTF.

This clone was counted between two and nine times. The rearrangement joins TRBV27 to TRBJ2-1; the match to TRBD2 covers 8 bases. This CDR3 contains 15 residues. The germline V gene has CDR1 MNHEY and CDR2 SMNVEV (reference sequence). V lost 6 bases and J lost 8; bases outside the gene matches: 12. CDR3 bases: TGTGCCAGCAGCCTGCGGGGGGAGTTGTGGGATGAGCAGTTCTTC. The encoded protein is CASSLRGELWDEQFF.

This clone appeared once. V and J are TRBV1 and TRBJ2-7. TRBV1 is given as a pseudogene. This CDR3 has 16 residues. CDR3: CTSSQKQERFADEQYF. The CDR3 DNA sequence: TGCACCAGCAGCCAAAAGCAGGAACGGTTTGCGGACGAGCAGTACTTC.

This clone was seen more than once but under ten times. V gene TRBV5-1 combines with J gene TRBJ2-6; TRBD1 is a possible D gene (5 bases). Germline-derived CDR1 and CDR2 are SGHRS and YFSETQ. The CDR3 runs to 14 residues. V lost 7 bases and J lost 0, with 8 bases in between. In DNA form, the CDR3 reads TGCGCCAGCGGCGACAGCTCTGGGGCCAACGTCCTGACTTTC. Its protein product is CASGDSSGANVLTF. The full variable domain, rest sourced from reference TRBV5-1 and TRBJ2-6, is KAGVTQTPRYLIKTRGQQVTLSCSPISGHRSVSWYQQTPGQGLQFLFEYFSETQRNKGNFPGRFSGRQFSNSRSEMNVSTLELGDSALYLCASGDSSGANVLTFGAGSRLTVL.

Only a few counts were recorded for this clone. CDR3 sequence (DNA): TGTGCCAGCAGCGTTAAGGGGGTACTGAACACCATATATTTT. It encodes CASSVKGVLNTIYF. The chain is built from TRBV13 and TRBJ1-3, with a weak D call TRBD1 (6 bases). Between the trimmed V and J ends, which lost 5 bases and 7 bases, there was a span of 15 bases. CDR3 length equals 14 residues. Germline values: CDR1 PRHDT, CDR2 FYEKMQ (reference sequence).

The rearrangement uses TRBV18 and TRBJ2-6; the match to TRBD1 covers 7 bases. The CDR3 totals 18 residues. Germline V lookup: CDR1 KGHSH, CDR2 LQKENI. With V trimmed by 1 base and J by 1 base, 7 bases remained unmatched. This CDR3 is CASSPRQGLVSGANVLTF. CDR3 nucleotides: TGTGCCAGCTCACCACGACAGGGCTTGGTGTCTGGGGCCAACGTCCTGACTTTC. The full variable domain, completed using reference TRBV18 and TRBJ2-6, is NAGVMQNPRHLVRRRGQEARLRCSPMKGHSHVYWYRQLPEEGLKFMVYLQKENIIDESGMPKERFSAEFPKEGPSILRIQQVVRGDSAAYFCASSPRQGLVSGANVLTFGAGSRLTVL.

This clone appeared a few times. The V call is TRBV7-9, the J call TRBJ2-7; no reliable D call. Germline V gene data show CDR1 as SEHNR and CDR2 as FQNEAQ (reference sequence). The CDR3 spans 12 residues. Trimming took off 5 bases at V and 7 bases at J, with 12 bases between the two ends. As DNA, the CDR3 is TGTGCCAGCAGCCCAACTTCCCGAGAGCAGTACGTC. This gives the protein CASSPTSREQYV.